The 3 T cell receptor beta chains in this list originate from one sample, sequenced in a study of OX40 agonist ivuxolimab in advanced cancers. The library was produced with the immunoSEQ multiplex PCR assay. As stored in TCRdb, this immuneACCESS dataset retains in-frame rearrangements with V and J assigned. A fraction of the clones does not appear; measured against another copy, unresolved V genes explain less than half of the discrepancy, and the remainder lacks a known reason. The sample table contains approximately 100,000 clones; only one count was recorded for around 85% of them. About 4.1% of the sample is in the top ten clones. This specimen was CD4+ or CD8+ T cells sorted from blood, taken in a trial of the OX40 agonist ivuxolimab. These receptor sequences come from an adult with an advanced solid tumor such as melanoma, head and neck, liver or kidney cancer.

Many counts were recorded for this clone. For the CDR3, the DNA is TGTGCCTGGGGAATGGGGAACACTGAAGCTTTCTTT. Translation gives CAWGMGNTEAFF. The chain carries TRBV30 and TRBJ1-1; D is unclear. Trimming removed 5 bases at V and 1 base at J, with 8 bases between. Germline V CDR1 and CDR2: GTSNPN, SVGIG (reference sequence). The CDR3 is 12 amino acids.

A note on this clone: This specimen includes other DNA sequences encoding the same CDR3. The CDR3 sequence is CASSLGSSYEQYF. CDR3 nucleotides: TGCGCCAGCAGCTTGGGGAGCTCCTACGAGCAGTACTTC. The gene calls are TRBV5-1 and TRBJ2-7, with D unclear. The CDR3 runs to 13 residues. CDR1 and CDR2 (germline): SGHRS, YFSETQ. Trimming removed 0 bases from V and 0 bases from J, with 4 bases in between.

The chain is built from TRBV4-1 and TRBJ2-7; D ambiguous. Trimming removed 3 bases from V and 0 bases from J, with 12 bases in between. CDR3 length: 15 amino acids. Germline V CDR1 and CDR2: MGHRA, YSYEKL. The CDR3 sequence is CASSHLDRSSYEQYF. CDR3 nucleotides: TGCGCCAGCAGCCATCTGGATCGCAGCTCCTACGAGCAGTACTTC.